This paragraph covers one T cell receptor beta chain sequence. The sample originates from a study of graft-versus-host responses after intestinal transplantation. Irradiated, violet-dye-labeled stimulator cells, roughly 200,000 in number, were plated with roughly 200,000 CFSE-labeled responder cells. Dividing CFSE-low CD3+CD4+ and CD3+CD8+ responders were isolated by sorting after the reaction. Measured with immunoSEQ multiplex PCR; TCRdb has only the in-frame clones, and not every one. The table records several thousand clones, 25% to 30% of them present only once. This material consisted of alloreactive CD4+ T cells from a mixed lymphocyte reaction culture, taken before intestinal transplant. Subset meaning: CFSE-low proliferating T cells sorted from approximately 6-day pre-transplant mixed lymphocyte reaction (GvH or HvG direction). The receptor was derived from a human patient who received an intestinal transplant.

CDR3 region: CASSQGQGRNEKLFF. DNA of the CDR3: TGTGCCAGCAGCCAAGGACAGGGACGTAATGAAAAACTGTTTTTT. V usage is TRBV4-2 and J usage is TRBJ1-4, with 7 bases lining up with TRBD1. The CDR3 runs 15 residues. Germline V gene data show CDR1 as LGHNA and CDR2 as YNFKEQ. Losses at the gene ends were 1 base for V and 4 bases for J; bases not matched to a gene: 3.